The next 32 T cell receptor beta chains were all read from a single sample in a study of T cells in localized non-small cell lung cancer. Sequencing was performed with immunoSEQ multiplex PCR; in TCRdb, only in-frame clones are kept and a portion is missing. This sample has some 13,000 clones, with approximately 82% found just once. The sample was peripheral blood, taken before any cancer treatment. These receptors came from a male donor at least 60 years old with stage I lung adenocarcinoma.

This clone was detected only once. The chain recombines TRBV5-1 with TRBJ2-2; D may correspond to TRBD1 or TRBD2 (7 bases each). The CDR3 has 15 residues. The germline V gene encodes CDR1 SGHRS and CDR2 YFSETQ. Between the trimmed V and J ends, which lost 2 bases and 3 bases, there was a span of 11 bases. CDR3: CASSFPGGDTGELFF. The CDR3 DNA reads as TGCGCCAGCAGCTTCCCAGGGGGGGACACCGGGGAGCTGTTTTTT.

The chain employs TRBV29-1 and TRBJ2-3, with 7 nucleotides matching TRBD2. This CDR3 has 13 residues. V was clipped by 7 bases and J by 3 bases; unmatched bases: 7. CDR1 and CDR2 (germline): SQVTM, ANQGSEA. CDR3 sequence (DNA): TGCAGCGGCCGCTCGGGGGGAACAGATACGCAGTATTTT. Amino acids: CSGRSGGTDTQYF.

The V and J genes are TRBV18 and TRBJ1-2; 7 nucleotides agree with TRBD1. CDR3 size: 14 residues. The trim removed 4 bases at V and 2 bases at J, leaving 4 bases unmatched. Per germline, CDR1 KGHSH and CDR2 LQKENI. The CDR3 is CASSQGASNYGYTF. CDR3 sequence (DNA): TGTGCCAGCTCACAGGGGGCTTCAAACTATGGCTACACCTTC.

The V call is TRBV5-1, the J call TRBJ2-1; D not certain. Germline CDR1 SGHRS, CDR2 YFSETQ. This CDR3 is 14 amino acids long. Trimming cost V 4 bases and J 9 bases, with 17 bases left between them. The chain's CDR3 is CASSLPMRGSEQFF. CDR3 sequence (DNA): TGCGCCAGCAGCCTCCCCATGAGAGGTAGTGAGCAGTTCTTC. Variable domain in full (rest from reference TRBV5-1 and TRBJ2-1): KAGVTQTPRYLIKTRGQQVTLSCSPISGHRSVSWYQQTPGQGLQFLFEYFSETQRNKGNFPGRFSGRQFSNSRSEMNVSTLELGDSALYLCASSLPMRGSEQFFGPGTRLTVL.

The CDR3: CASSLGQRPQETQYF. CDR3 bases: TGTGCCAGCAGTCTAGGACAGAGACCGCAAGAGACCCAGTACTTC. The J gene is TRBJ2-5, the V gene TRBV9; TRBD1 might be the D (6 bases). Looked up from germline, CDR1 is SGDLS and CDR2 is YYNGEE. Deletions cut 5 bases from V and 2 bases from J, with 16 bases between. This CDR3 contains 15 residues. Using reference TRBV9 and TRBJ2-5 for the parts outside the CDR3, the full variable domain is DSGVTQTPKHLITATGQRVTLRCSPRSGDLSVYWYQQSLDQGLQFLIQYYNGEERAKGNILERFSAQQFPDLHSELNLSSLELGDSALYFCASSLGQRPQETQYFGPGTRLLVL.

CDR3 in amino acids: CASSPVRPANEKLFF. The CDR3, as DNA: TGTGCCAGCAGCCCAGTTCGGCCGGCTAATGAAAAACTGTTTTTT. This chain uses TRBV27 with TRBJ1-4; no firm D call. The CDR3 has 15 amino acids. V lost 6 bases and J lost 3, with 14 bases in between. CDR1 is MNHEY and CDR2 is SMNVEV in the germline V gene (reference sequence).

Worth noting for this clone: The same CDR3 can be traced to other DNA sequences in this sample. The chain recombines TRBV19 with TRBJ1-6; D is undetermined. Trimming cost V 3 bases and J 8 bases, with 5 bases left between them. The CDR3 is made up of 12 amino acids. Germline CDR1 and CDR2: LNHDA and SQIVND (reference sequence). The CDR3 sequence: CASSIGDSPLHF. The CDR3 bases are TGTGCCAGTAGTATCGGGGATTCACCCCTCCACTTT.

The CDR3 loop is CASSINSGAMAEAFF. Here the CDR3 DNA reads TGTGCCAGCAGTATAAATTCAGGGGCGATGGCTGAAGCTTTCTTT. The chain recombines TRBV2 with TRBJ1-1; tentative D call: TRBD1 (6 bases). Looked up from germline, CDR1 is SNHLY and CDR2 is FYNNEI. V lost 5 bases and J lost 6, with 19 bases in between. CDR3 length: 15 amino acids.

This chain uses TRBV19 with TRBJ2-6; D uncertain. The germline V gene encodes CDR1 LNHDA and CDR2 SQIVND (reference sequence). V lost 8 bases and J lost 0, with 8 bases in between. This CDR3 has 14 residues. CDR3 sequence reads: CASRAVSGANVLTF. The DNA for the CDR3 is TGTGCCAGTCGGGCGGTCTCTGGGGCCAACGTCCTGACTTTC.

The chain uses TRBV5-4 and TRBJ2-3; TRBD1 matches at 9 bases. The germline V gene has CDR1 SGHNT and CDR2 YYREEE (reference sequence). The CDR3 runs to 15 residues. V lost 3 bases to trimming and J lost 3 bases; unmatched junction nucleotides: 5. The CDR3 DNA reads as TGTGCCAGCAGCTCGGGACAGGGTGGGACAGATACGCAGTATTTT. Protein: CASSSGQGGTDTQYF.

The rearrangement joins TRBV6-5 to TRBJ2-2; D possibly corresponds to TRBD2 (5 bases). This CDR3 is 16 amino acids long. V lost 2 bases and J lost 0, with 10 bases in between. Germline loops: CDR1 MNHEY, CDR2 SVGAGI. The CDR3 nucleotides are TGTGCCAGCAGTTACGAGGGCAGTTCGAACACCGGGGAGCTGTTTTTT. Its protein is CASSYEGSSNTGELFF.

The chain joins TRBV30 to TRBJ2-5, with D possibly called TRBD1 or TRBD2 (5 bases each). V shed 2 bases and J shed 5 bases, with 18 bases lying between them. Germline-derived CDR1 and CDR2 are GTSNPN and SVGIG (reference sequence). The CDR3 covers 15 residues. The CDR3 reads CAWSRTGAWGETQYF. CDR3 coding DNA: TGTGCCTGGAGTCGTACGGGCGCCTGGGGGGAGACCCAGTACTTC.

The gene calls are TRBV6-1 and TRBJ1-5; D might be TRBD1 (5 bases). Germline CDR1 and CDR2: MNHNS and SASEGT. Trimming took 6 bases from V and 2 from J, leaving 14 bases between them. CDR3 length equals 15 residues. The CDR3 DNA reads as TGTGCCAGCAGGTCAGGGATTGGAGGCAATCAGCCCCAGCATTTT. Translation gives CASRSGIGGNQPQHF.

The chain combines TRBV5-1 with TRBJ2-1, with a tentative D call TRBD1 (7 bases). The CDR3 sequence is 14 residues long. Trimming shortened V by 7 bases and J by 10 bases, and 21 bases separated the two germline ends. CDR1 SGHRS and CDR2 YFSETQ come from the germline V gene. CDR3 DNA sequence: TGCGCCAGCGGTCGGACAGGAGGGACTGTCGAGCAGTTCTTC. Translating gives CASGRTGGTVEQFF.

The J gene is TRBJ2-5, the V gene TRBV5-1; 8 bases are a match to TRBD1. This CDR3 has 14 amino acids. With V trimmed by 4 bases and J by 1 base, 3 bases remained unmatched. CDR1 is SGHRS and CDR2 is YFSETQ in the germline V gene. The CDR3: CASSVQGAQETQYF. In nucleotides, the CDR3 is TGCGCCAGCAGCGTTCAGGGGGCCCAAGAGACCCAGTACTTC. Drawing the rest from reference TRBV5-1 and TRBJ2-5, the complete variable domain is KAGVTQTPRYLIKTRGQQVTLSCSPISGHRSVSWYQQTPGQGLQFLFEYFSETQRNKGNFPGRFSGRQFSNSRSEMNVSTLELGDSALYLCASSVQGAQETQYFGPGTRLLVL.

The CDR3 region has the DNA TGTGCCTGGAGCCTTCCGGACAGGAGAGAAAACATTCAGTACTTC. Translated: CAWSLPDRRENIQYF. J is TRBJ2-4 and V is TRBV30; 7 bases agree with TRBD1. Unmatched junction bases numbered 10, after V lost 3 bases and J lost 5 bases. The germline gives CDR1 GTSNPN, CDR2 SVGIG (reference sequence). The CDR3 length is 15 residues.

In nucleotides, the CDR3 is TGTGCCAGCACCCTCCTCGGGGGACCCACAGATACGCAGTATTTT. It codes for CASTLLGGPTDTQYF. The J gene is TRBJ2-3, the V gene TRBV28; TRBD2 is a possible D gene (6 bases). Germline CDR1 is MDHEN and CDR2 is SYDVKM. This CDR3 is built from 15 residues. V was cut by 7 bases and J by 2 bases, with 16 bases left in between.

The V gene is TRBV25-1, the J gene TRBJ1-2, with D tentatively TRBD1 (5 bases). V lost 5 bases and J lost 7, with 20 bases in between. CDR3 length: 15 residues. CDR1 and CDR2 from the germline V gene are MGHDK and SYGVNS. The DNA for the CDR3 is TGTGCCAGCAGTAGAGGGCTGGAGGGGAGTGGTGGCTACACCTTC. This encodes CASSRGLEGSGGYTF.

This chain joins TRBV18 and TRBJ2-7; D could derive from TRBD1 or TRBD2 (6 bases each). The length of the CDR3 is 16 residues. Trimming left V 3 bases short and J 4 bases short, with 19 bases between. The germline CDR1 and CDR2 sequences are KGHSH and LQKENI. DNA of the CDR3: TGTGCCAGCTCACCTACGGGGGCCGGCGGGCTTTACGAGCAGTACTTC. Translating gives CASSPTGAGGLYEQYF.

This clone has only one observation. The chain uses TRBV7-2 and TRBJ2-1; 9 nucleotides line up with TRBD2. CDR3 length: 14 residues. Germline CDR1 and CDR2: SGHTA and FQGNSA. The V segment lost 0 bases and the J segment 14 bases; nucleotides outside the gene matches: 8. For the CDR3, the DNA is TGTGCCAGCAGCTTAGCCTTGCGACTAGCGGAAAAGTTCTTC. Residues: CASSLALRLAEKFF.

This CDR3 is CASSLMGGSSNQPQHF. In DNA, the CDR3 is TGTGCCAGCAGCCTAATGGGGGGTTCTAGCAATCAGCCCCAGCATTTT. J is TRBJ1-5 and V is TRBV5-6; D possibly corresponds to TRBD1 (5 bases). There are 16 residues in the CDR3. Deletions cut 4 bases from V and 0 bases from J, with 14 bases between. In germline, CDR1 is SGHDT, CDR2 YYEEEE.

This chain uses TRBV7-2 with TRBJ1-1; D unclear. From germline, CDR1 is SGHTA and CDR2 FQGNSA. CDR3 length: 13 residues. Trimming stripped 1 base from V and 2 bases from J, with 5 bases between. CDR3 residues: CASSLVINTEAFF. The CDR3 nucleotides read TGTGCCAGCAGCTTAGTAATAAACACTGAAGCTTTCTTT.

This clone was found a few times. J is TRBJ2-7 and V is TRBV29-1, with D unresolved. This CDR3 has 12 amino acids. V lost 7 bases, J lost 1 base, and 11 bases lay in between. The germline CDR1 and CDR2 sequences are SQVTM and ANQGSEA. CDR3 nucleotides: TGCAGCGCCCACTTGGGTTCCTACGAGCAGTACTTC. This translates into CSAHLGSYEQYF.

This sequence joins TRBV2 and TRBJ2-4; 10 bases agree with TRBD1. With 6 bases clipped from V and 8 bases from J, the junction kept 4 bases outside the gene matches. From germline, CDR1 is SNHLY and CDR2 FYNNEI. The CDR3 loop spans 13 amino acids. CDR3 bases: TGTGCCAGCAGGGGGACAGGGGTTTACATTCAGTACTTC. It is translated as CASRGTGVYIQYF.

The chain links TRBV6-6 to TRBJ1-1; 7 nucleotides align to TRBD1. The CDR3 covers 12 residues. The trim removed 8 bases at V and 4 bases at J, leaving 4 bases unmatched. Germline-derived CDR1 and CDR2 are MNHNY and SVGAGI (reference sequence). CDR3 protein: CASQGDTTEAFF. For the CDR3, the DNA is TGTGCCAGCCAGGGGGATACCACTGAAGCTTTCTTT.

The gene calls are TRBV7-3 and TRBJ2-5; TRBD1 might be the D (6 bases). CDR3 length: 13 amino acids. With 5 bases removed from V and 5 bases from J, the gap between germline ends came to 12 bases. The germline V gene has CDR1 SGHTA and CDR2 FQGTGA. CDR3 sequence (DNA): TGTGCCAGCAGCCGCAGGGGTGGGGAGACCCAGTACTTC. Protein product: CASSRRGGETQYF.

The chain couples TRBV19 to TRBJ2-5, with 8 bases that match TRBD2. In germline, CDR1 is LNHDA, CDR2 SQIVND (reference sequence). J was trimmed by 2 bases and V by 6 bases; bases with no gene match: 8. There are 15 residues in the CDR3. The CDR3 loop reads CASSIIAGTQETQYF. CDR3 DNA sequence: TGTGCCAGTAGCATTATAGCGGGGACACAAGAGACCCAGTACTTC.

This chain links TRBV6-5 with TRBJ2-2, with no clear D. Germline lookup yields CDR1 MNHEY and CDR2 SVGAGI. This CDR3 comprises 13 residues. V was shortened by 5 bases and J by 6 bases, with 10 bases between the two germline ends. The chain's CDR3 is CASSQTNPGELFF. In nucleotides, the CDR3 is TGTGCCAGCAGTCAAACCAACCCCGGGGAGCTGTTTTTT.

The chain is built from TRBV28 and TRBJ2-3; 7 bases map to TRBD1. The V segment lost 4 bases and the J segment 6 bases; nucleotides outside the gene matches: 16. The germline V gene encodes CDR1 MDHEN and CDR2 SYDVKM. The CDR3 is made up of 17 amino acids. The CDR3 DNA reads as TGTGCCAGCAGTTCGACAGGGCTAGGGGCCCTTAGCGATACGCAGTATTTT. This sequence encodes CASSSTGLGALSDTQYF.

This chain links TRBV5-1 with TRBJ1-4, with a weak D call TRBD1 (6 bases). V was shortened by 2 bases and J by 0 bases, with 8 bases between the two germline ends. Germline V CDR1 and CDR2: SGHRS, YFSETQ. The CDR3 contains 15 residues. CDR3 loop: CASSFEGATNEKLFF. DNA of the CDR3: TGCGCCAGCAGCTTCGAGGGGGCAACTAATGAAAAACTGTTTTTT.

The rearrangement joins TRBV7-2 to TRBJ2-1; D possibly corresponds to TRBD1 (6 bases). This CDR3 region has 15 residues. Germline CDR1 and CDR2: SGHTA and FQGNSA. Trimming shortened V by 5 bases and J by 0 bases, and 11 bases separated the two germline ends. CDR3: CASSVSDSSYNEQFF. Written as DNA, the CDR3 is TGTGCCAGCAGCGTATCGGACAGCTCCTACAATGAGCAGTTCTTC.

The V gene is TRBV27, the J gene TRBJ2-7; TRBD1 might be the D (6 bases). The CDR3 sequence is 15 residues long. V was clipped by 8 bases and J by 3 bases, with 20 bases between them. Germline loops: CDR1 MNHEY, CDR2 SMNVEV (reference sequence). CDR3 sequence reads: CASQFQGSQFYEQYF. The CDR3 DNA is TGTGCCAGCCAATTCCAGGGGAGTCAGTTCTACGAGCAGTACTTC.